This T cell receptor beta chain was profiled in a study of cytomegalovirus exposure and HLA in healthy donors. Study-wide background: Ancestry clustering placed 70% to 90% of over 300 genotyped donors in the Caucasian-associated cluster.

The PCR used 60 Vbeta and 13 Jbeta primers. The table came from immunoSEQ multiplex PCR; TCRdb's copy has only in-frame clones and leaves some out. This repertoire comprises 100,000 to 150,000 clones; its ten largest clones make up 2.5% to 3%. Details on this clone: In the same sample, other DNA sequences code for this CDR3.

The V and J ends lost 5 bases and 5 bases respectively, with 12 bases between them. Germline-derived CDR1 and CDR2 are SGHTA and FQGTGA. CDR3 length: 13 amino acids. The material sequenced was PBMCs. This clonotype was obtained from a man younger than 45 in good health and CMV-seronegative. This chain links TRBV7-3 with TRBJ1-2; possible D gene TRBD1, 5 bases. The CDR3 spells CASSPGGGYGYTF. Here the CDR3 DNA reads TGTGCCAGCAGCCCGGGCGGGGGATATGGCTACACCTTC.